The entry that follows covers one T cell receptor (beta chain) sequence. What it binds is not known. The data are from a study of esophageal squamous cell carcinoma under preoperative chemotherapy. Study context: Samples included peripheral blood T cells as well as tumor-infiltrating lymphocytes. Notes on the study in general: After treatment, tumor-infiltrating lymphocytes seemed to come partly from incoming peripheral T cells, not only local changes. Peripheral T cells showed a significant TCR diversity increase after chemotherapy, unlike tumor-infiltrating lymphocytes.

The time point was: after preoperative PTX-NDP chemotherapy. TCRdb reprocessed the PCR reads via MiXCR and lists one record per CDR3 protein. The sample carries 9,500 to 11,000 distinct CDR3 sequences, roughly 63% recorded once. This sequence originates from a human donor with esophageal squamous cell carcinoma. The donor label of this sample is uncertain. This sample was obtained from a patient given preoperative chemotherapy.

CDR3 DNA: TGTGCCAGCAGTGAATTGGCCTTGTTTGGATTGGGCTCCTACGAGCAGTTCTTC. Amino acid sequence: CASSELALFGLGSYEQFF. The chain couples TRBV6-1 to TRBJ2-1; no clear D. Germline CDR1 MNHNS, CDR2 SASEGT. Trimming took off 2 bases at V and 10 bases at J, with 27 bases between the two ends. This CDR3 is 18 amino acids long.